This is a list of T cell receptor beta chains from one sample in a study of T cell clonotyping in hematopoietic cell transplantation. TCRdb's table, derived via immunoSEQ multiplex PCR, lists solely in-frame clones and lacks some. The sample lists 6,000 or so clones; about 78% were seen once. This material consisted of peripheral blood mononuclear cells, taken 180 days after allogeneic stem cell transplant. The receptors were gathered from a male patient aged 70-85 years who had an allogeneic stem cell transplant from an unrelated donor, so T cells may come from the graft donor. Some clones in this sample may be carry-over from other donors' samples. The CDR3 runs from the conserved cysteine through the conserved F or W. The D gene is left open where the match is weak. Clone size is shown for a subset of rows, as once, few, many or a class of expanded clone.

CDR3 length | D gene | clone size | J gene | V gene | CDR3 DNA | CDR3 protein
14 | TRBD1 | . | TRBJ1-2 | TRBV4-1 | TGCGCCAGCAGCGAGGGACAGGGGAACTATGGCTACACCTTC | CASSEGQGNYGYTF
15 | . | . | TRBJ1-5 | TRBV7-9 | TGTGCCAGCAGCTTAACCACAGCGGGCAATCAGCCCCAGCATTTT | CASSLTTAGNQPQHF
14 | . | . | TRBJ2-7 | TRBV19 | TGTGCCAGTAGTCCGCGGCGGGGCCCCTACGAGCAGTACTTC | CASSPRRGPYEQYF
13 | . | . | TRBJ1-2 | TRBV7-8 | TGTGCCAGCAGCTTGGGACTGGGGAATGGCTACACCTTC | CASSLGLGNGYTF
12 | . | . | TRBJ1-5 | TRBV5-8 | TGTGCCAGCACCCTTCGTAATCAGCCCCAGCATTTT | CASTLRNQPQHF
15 | . | once | TRBJ1-1 | TRBV9 | TGTGCCAGCAGCGCTGGTGTAGGGTGGGGCACTGAAGCTTTCTTT | CASSAGVGWGTEAFF
16 | TRBD2 | . | TRBJ2-7 | TRBV4-1 | TGCGCCAGCAGCCAAGGGACTAGCGGGCAACCCTACGAGCAGTACTTC | CASSQGTSGQPYEQYF
12 | . | . | TRBJ2-3 | TRBV5-1 | TGCGCCAGCAGCTTGAACAATGAGGCGCAGTATTTT | CASSLNNEAQYF
12 | . | . | TRBJ1-5 | TRBV4-2 | TGTGCCAGCAGCCAACCTAATCAGCCCCAGCATTTT | CASSQPNQPQHF
15 | . | . | TRBJ2-5 | TRBV28 | TGTGCCAGCACTCTTCACCCACAGGACCAAGAGACCCAGTACTTC | CASTLHPQDQETQYF
15 | TRBD2 | . | TRBJ2-7 | TRBV7-2 | TGTGCCAGCAGCTGGGGGTTGGGGGAGGGTTACGAGCAGTACTTC | CASSWGLGEGYEQYF
13 | . | . | TRBJ2-7 | TRBV29-1 | TGCAGCGTTGGCACGGGGGGCTGGGACGAGCAGTACTTC | CSVGTGGWDEQYF
17 | . | . | TRBJ1-5 | TRBV4-2 | TGTGCCAGCAGCCAACAAACAACACGTACCGGCAATCAGCCCCAGCATTTT | CASSQQTTRTGNQPQHF
21 | TRBD1 | . | TRBJ2-3 | TRBV28 | TGTGCCAGCAGTTCCCCGGCGGACAGGGTCGGCCGTCGAGATGGCACAGATACGCAGTATTTT | CASSSPADRVGRRDGTDTQYF
14 | TRBD1 | . | TRBJ2-7 | TRBV6-5 | TGTGCCAGCAGTACTACAGACAGGGGCTACGAGCAGTACTTC | CASSTTDRGYEQYF
15 | . | . | TRBJ1-1 | TRBV10-3 | TGTGCCATCAGTCCCCAGGGCCTCATGAACACTGAAGCTTTCTTT | CAISPQGLMNTEAFF
12 | . | . | TRBJ2-5 | TRBV29-1 | TGCAGCGTTGATCGCCTGCCAGGGACCCAGTACTTC | CSVDRLPGTQYF
14 | . | . | TRBJ2-1 | TRBV10-3 | TGTGCCATCAGTAGACCGGGACTCGACCGACGGCAGTTCTTC | CAISRPGLDRRQFF
16 | . | few | TRBJ1-5 | TRBV6-6 | TGTGCCAGCAGTTACTCGTCAGCACATAGCAATCAGCCCCAGCATTTT | CASSYSSAHSNQPQHF
12 | . | medium-sized | TRBJ2-2 | TRBV27 | TGTGCCAGCAACGGCCGGACCGGGGAGCTGTTTTTT | CASNGRTGELFF
15 | TRBD2 | few | TRBJ2-1 | TRBV28 | TGTGCCAGCAGTTTATTGGGTGCAGGACTAGCTTTTCAGTTCTTC | CASSLLGAGLAFQFF
14 | . | . | TRBJ2-3 | TRBV5-6 | TGTGCCAGCAGCTTGAGCGGACGGGGAGATACGCAGTATTTT | CASSLSGRGDTQYF
13 | . | medium-sized | TRBJ2-3 | TRBV4-2 | TGTGCCAGCAATAGGGGGAGCACAGATACGCAGTATTTT | CASNRGSTDTQYF
15 | . | once | TRBJ2-2 | TRBV6-1 | TGTGCCAGCAGTCCCCGGAGGCGCGACACCGGGGAGCTGTTTTTT | CASSPRRRDTGELFF
11 | . | . | TRBJ2-1 | TRBV20-1 | TGCAGTGCTAGCGCCCGCAATGAGCAGTTCTTC | CSASARNEQFF
14 | TRBD1 | . | TRBJ1-1 | TRBV5-6 | TGTGCCAGCAGCCTTACAGGGGAGAACACTGAAGCTTTCTTT | CASSLTGENTEAFF
15 | . | . | TRBJ1-2 | TRBV30 | TGTGCCTGGAGTGTTAGTTTGGTGGGTGATGATGGCTACACCTTC | CAWSVSLVGDDGYTF
16 | TRBD1 | . | TRBJ1-4 | TRBV7-2 | TGTGCCAGCAGCTCAAGGCCAGGGACAGGGGGCCTTGGGTTGATTTTT | CASSSRPGTGGLGLIF
14 | . | medium-sized | TRBJ2-1 | TRBV6-5 | TGTGCCAGCAGTTCGCTAGGGCTGAACAATGAGCAGTTCTTC | CASSSLGLNNEQFF
15 | . | . | TRBJ2-3 | TRBV27 | TGTGCCAGCAGTCCCCTCCTAGGTAGCACAGATACGCAGTATTTT | CASSPLLGSTDTQYF
15 | . | . | TRBJ2-1 | TRBV11-2 | TGTGCCAGCAGCCTCCCACAGAGTATCTACAATGAGCAGTTCTTC | CASSLPQSIYNEQFF
16 | . | . | TRBJ2-2 | TRBV9 | TGTGCCAGCAGCTCGGGCCGGCCGCCAGCCACCGGGGAGCTGTTTTTT | CASSSGRPPATGELFF
13 | . | . | TRBJ2-7 | TRBV7-9 | TGTGCCAGCAGCTTAGAAGGGCCATCCGAGCAGTACTTC | CASSLEGPSEQYF
14 | . | once | TRBJ1-5 | TRBV7-8 | TGTGCCAGCAGCTTATCCTCTGGGAATCAGCCCCAGCATTTT | CASSLSSGNQPQHF
17 | TRBD2 | once | TRBJ2-3 | TRBV15 | TGTGCCACCAGCAGAGAAGGCGGGAGGGCCGTTGGAGATACGCAGTATTTT | CATSREGGRAVGDTQYF
16 | TRBD2 | once | TRBJ2-7 | TRBV28 | TGTGCCAGCAGTTCCGGGACTAGTCGTTCTGCCTACGAGCAGTACTTC | CASSSGTSRSAYEQYF
15 | . | . | TRBJ1-1 | TRBV27 | TGTGCCAGCAGAATAGGGGGGCGGGCGAACACTGAAGCTTTCTTT | CASRIGGRANTEAFF
16 | . | . | TRBJ1-2 | TRBV28 | TGTGCCAGCAGTTACCCGGGGGCCTTCACCGCGGTAGGCTACACCTTC | CASSYPGAFTAVGYTF
15 | TRBD1 | . | TRBJ2-7 | TRBV7-9 | TGTGCCAGCAGCTTAAATCAGGGACAGGGTTCCGAGCAGTACTTC | CASSLNQGQGSEQYF
15 | TRBD1 | . | TRBJ2-7 | TRBV11-2 | TGTGCCAGCCGAAAACCGGGACAGGGGAGCTACGAGCAGTACTTC | CASRKPGQGSYEQYF
15 | . | . | TRBJ2-1 | TRBV4-3 | TGCGCCAGCAGCTTTAAAGTTAGCTCCTACAATGAGCAGTTCTTC | CASSFKVSSYNEQFF
17 | TRBD1 | once | TRBJ2-1 | TRBV27 | TGTGCCAGCAGTTTGCTCCACTCGGACAGGGGGGTGTATGAGCAGTTCTTC | CASSLLHSDRGVYEQFF